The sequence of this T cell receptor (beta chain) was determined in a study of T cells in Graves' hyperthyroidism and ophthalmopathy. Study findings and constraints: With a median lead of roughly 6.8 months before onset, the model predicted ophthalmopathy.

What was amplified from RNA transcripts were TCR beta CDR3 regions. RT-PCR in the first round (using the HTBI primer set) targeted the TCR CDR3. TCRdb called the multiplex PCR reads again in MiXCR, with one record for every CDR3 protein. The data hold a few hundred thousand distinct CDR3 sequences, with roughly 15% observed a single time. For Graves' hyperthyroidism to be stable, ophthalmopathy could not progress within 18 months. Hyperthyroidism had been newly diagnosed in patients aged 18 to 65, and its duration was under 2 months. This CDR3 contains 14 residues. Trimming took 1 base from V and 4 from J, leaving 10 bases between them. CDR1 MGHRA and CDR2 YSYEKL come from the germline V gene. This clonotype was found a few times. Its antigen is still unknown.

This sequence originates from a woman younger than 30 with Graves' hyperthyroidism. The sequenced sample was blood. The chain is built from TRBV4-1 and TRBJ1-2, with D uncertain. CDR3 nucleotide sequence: TGCGCCAGCAGCCAAGTTCAGGACGTCTATGGCTACACCTTC. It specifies CASSQVQDVYGYTF.